This is a list of T cell receptor beta chains from one sample in a study of control samples from healthy donors and cancer patients. Profiled with immunoSEQ multiplex PCR; TCRdb holds only in-frame clones, not every one. Of 150,000 to 200,000 clones in the sample, around 90% were seen once. Sequences were obtained from blood. The receptors stem from a woman in her forties or fifties in good health. Both conserved end residues are part of each CDR3. The D gene is left open where the match is weak. Only part of the rows carry a size: once, few, many, or a class if the clone is expanded.

j_gene | d_gene | abundance | v_gene | CDR3aa | CDR3nt
TRBJ1-2 | TRBD1 | NA | TRBV19 | CASTTSFRDRATRGYTF | TGTGCCAGTACGACATCCTTCCGGGACAGGGCCACGAGGGGCTACACCTTC
TRBJ2-3 | NA | NA | TRBV6-2/TRBV6-3 | CASSPRTVDHTQYF | TGTGCCAGCAGTCCCAGGACAGTGGACCATACGCAGTATTTT
TRBJ1-3 | TRBD1 | few | TRBV18 | CASSTGPGQGNTIYF | TGTGCCAGCTCAACGGGACCGGGACAGGGAAACACCATATATTTT
TRBJ1-4 | NA | NA | TRBV29-1 | CSAYVWANEKLFF | TGCAGCGCCTACGTTTGGGCTAATGAAAAACTGTTTTTT
TRBJ2-1 | TRBD2 | NA | TRBV5-1 | CASSPAGSSYNEQFF | TGCGCCAGCAGCCCAGCGGGAAGCTCCTACAATGAGCAGTTCTTC
TRBJ1-1 | TRBD1 | NA | TRBV7-3 | CASSQTGFTEAFF | TGTGCCAGCAGCCAGACAGGGTTCACTGAAGCTTTCTTT
TRBJ2-1 | NA | NA | TRBV15 | CATTNSYWAASSYNEQFF | TGTGCCACCACCAACTCCTACTGGGCGGCTAGCTCCTACAATGAGCAGTTCTTC
TRBJ1-5 | NA | NA | TRBV28 | CASREGLGQPQHF | TGTGCCAGCAGGGAGGGTCTAGGTCAGCCCCAGCATTTT
TRBJ1-5 | NA | NA | TRBV7-2 | CASSLVGFGNQPQHF | TGTGCCAGCAGCTTAGTAGGGTTCGGCAATCAGCCCCAGCATTTT
TRBJ2-1 | NA | NA | TRBV19 | CASSRQTNEQFF | TGTGCCAGTAGTAGACAGACCAATGAGCAGTTCTTC
TRBJ2-1 | TRBD2 | NA | TRBV15 | CATSRDYKDPKFF | TGTGCCACCAGCCGGGACTACAAGGATCCGAAGTTCTTC
TRBJ1-4 | NA | NA | TRBV2 | CASSPVGGEHEKLFF | TGTGCCAGCAGTCCAGTGGGGGGCGAGCATGAAAAACTGTTTTTT
TRBJ1-1 | NA | NA | TRBV9 | CASSADSQGNTEAFF | TGTGCCAGCAGCGCCGATTCACAGGGGAACACTGAAGCTTTCTTT
TRBJ2-5 | TRBD2 | once | TRBV5-1 | CASSGTGTSKETQYF | TGCGCCAGCAGCGGTACCGGGACTAGCAAAGAGACCCAGTACTTC
TRBJ1-1 | TRBD1 | NA | TRBV10-3 | CAIRTDRGTEAFF | TGTGCCATCAGGACCGACAGGGGAACTGAAGCTTTCTTT